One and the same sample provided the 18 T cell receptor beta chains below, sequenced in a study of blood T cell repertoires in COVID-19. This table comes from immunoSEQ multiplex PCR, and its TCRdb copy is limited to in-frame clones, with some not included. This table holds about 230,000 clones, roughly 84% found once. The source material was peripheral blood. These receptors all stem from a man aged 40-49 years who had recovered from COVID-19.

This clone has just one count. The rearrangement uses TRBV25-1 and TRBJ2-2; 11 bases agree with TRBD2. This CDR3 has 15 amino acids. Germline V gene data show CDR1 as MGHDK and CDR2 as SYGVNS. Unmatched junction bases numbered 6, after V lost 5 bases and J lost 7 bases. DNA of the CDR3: TGTGCCAGCAGTATAGCGGGAGGGCCCGGCGGGGAGCTGTTTTTT. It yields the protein CASSIAGGPGGELFF.

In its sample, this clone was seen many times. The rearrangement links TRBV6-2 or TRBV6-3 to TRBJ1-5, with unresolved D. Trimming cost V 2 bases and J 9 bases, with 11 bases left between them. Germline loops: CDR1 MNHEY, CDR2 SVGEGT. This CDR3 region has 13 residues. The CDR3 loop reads CASSYASGGPQHF. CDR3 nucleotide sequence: TGTGCCAGCAGTTACGCGTCGGGTGGGCCCCAGCATTTT.

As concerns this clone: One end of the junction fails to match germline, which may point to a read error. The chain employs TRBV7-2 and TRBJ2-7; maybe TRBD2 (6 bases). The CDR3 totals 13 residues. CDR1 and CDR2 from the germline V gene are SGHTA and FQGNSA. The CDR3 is CASNLSGAYEQYF. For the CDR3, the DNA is TGTGCCAGCAACTTATCGGGAGCCTACGAGCAGTACTTC.

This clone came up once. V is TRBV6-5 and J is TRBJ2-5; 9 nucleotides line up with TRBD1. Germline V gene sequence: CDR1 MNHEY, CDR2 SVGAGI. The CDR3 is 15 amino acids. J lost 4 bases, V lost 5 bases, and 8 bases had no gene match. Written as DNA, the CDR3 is TGTGCCAGCAGTACGTACAGGGGGCCGGGAGAGACCCAGTACTTC. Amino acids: CASSTYRGPGETQYF.

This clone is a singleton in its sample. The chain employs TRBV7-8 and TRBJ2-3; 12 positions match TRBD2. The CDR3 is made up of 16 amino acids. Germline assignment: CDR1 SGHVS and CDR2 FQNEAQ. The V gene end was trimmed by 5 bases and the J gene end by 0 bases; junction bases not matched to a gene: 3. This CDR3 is CASSPGLAGSTDTQYF. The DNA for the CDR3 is TGTGCCAGCAGCCCTGGACTAGCGGGGAGCACAGATACGCAGTATTTT.

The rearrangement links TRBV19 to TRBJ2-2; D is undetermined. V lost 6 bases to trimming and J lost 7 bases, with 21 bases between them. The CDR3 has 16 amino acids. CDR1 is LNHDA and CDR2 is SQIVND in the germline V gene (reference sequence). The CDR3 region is CASSRSSVSGYGELFF. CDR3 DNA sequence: TGTGCCAGTAGCCGATCATCAGTATCAGGTTACGGGGAGCTGTTTTTT.

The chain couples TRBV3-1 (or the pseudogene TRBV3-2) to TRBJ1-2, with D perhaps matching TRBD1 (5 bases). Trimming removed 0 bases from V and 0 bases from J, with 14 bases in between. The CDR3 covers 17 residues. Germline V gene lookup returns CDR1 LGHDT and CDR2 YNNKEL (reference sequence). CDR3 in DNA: TGTGCCAGCAGCCAAGATCTTGGGGCCGGTTCTAACTATGGCTACACCTTC. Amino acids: CASSQDLGAGSNYGYTF.

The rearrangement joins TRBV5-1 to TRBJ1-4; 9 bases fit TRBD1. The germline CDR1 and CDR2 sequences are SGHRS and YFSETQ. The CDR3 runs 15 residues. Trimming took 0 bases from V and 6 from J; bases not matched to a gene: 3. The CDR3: CASSLVGTGYEKLFF. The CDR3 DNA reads TGCGCCAGCAGCTTGGTGGGGACAGGGTATGAAAAACTGTTTTTT. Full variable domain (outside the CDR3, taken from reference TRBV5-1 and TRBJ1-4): KAGVTQTPRYLIKTRGQQVTLSCSPISGHRSVSWYQQTPGQGLQFLFEYFSETQRNKGNFPGRFSGRQFSNSRSEMNVSTLELGDSALYLCASSLVGTGYEKLFFGSGTQLSVL.

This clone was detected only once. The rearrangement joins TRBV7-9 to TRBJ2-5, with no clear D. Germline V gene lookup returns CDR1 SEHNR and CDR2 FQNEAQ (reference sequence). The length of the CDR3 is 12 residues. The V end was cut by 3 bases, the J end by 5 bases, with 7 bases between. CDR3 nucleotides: TGTGCCAGCAGCTTTTCTTATGAGACCCAGTACTTC. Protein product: CASSFSYETQYF.

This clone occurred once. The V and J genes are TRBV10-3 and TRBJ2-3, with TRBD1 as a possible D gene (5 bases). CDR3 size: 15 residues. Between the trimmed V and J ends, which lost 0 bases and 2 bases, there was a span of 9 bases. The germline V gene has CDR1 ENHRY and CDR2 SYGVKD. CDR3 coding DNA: TGTGCCATCAGTGAGTCTAGGGGAAACACAGATACGCAGTATTTT. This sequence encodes CAISESRGNTDTQYF.

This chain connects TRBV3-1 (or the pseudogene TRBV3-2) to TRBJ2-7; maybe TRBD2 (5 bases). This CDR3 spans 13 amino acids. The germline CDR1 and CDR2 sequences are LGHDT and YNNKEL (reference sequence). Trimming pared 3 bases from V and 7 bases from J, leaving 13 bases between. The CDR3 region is CASSHSNTGEQYF. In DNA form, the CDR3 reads TGTGCCAGCAGCCACAGCAACACGGGGGAGCAGTACTTC.

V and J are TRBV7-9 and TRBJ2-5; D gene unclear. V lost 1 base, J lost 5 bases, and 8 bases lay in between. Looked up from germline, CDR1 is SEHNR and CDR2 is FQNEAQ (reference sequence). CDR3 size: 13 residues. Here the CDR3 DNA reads TGTGCCAGCAGCTTAGGCTTTCGGGAGACCCAGTACTTC. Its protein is CASSLGFRETQYF.

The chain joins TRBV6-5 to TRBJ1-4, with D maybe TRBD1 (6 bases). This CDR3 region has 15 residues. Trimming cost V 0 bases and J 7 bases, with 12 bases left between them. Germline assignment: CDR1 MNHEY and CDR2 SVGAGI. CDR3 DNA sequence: TGTGCCAGCAGTTACTCCGTGGGGGCAGGTGAAAAACTGTTTTTT. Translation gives CASSYSVGAGEKLFF.

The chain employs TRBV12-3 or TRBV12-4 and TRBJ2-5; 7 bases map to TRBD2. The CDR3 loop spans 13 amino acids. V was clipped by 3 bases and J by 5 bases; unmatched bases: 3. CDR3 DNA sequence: TGTGCCAGCAGTTTCGGGAGGCGGGAGACCCAGTACTTC. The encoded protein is CASSFGRRETQYF.

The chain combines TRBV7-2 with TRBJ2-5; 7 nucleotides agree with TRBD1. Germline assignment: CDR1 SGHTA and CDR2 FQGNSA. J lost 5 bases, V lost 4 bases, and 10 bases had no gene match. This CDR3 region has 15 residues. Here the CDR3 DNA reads TGTGCCAGCAGCTCCTACAGGGGAGTTGGGGAGACCCAGTACTTC. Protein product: CASSSYRGVGETQYF.

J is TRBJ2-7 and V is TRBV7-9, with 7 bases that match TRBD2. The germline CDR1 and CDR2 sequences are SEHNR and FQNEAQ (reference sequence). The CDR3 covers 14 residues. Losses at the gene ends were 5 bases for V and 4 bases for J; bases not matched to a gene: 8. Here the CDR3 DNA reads TGTGCCAGCAGCGAACTCCGGGGGGATTACGAGCAGTACTTC. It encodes CASSELRGDYEQYF.

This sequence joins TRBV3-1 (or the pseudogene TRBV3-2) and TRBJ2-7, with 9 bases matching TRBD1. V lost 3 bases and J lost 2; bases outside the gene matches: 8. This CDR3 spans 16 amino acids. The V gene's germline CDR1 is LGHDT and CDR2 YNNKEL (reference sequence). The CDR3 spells CASSHLGTGRPYEQYF. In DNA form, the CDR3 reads TGTGCCAGCAGCCACCTAGGGACAGGGAGACCCTACGAGCAGTACTTC.

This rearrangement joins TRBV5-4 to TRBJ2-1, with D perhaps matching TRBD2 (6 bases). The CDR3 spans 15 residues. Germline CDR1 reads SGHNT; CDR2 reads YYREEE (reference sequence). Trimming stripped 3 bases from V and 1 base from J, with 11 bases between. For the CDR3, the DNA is TGTGCCAGCAGCTGGGCGGGATCGTCCTACAATGAGCAGTTCTTC. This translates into CASSWAGSSYNEQFF. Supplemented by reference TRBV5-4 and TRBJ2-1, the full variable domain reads ETGVTQSPTHLIKTRGQQVTLRCSSQSGHNTVSWYQQALGQGPQFIFQYYREEENGRGNFPPRFSGLQFPNYSSELNVNALELDDSALYLCASSWAGSSYNEQFFGPGTRLTVL.